The 7 T cell receptor beta chains given below trace back to one sample, sequenced in a study of shared clonotypes between healthy human individuals (dated by TCRdb to the early 2020s). The library was obtained by the immunoSEQ multiplex PCR assay. The table was pulled from immuneACCESS by TCRdb, which kept in-frame rearrangements only. Such tables lose some clones; where checked, under half of the loss comes from unresolved V genes, and the rest has no known cause. A total of about 1.5 million clones appear in this sample, around 97% of them only once. Clones ranked in the top ten supply approximately 1.2% of the sample. The sample consisted of naive CD4+ T cells sorted from blood. The label giving this sample's cell subset or site can be read as: CD45RA+ positively selected. These receptors were taken from a man aged 30 to 39 in good health.

This clone appeared a single time. The rearrangement uses TRBV7-3 and TRBJ2-6; perhaps D is TRBD1 or TRBD2 (5 bases each). The CDR3 is 20 residues long. CDR1 SGHTA and CDR2 FQGTGA come from the germline V gene. Trimming removed 0 bases at V and 0 bases at J, with 18 bases between. CDR3 nucleotides: TGTGCCAGCAGCTTAACCCACGGGGCAGGGATTCACTCTGGGGCCAACGTCCTGACTTTC. This translates into CASSLTHGAGIHSGANVLTF.

The chain links TRBV29-1 to TRBJ1-1, with D uncertain. V lost 7 bases and J lost 1, with 10 bases in between. CDR1 SQVTM and CDR2 ANQGSEA come from the germline V gene. The CDR3 loop spans 12 amino acids. The CDR3 DNA reads TGCAGCGCCCTATTACAGAACACTGAAGCTTTCTTT. This translates into CSALLQNTEAFF.

The chain recombines TRBV5-1 with TRBJ1-2, with D possibly matching TRBD1 (6 bases). V was shortened by 1 base and J by 4 bases, with 11 bases between the two germline ends. The CDR3 is 14 amino acids. Germline V gene sequence: CDR1 SGHRS, CDR2 YFSETQ. Here the CDR3 reads CASSLPTGIYGYTF. The CDR3 DNA sequence: TGCGCCAGCAGCTTGCCCACAGGGATCTATGGCTACACCTTC.

The chain has TRBV18 and TRBJ1-1; D is perhaps TRBD1 (5 bases). Germline V gene sequence: CDR1 KGHSH, CDR2 LQKENI. The ends were cut back, 2 bases at V and 4 bases at J, with 11 bases in the middle. This CDR3 is 14 amino acids long. The CDR3 DNA sequence: TGTGCCAGCTCACCAGGGGTCGGGGGCACTGAAGCTTTCTTT. Protein sequence: CASSPGVGGTEAFF.

V gene TRBV6-1 combines with J gene TRBJ1-2; TRBD1 agrees at 7 bases. Germline V gene sequence: CDR1 MNHNS, CDR2 SASEGT. Trimming took 4 bases from V and 5 from J; bases not matched to a gene: 7. This CDR3 region has 14 residues. CDR3 nucleotide sequence: TGTGCCAGCAGTGCAACAGGGGTGGAGTATGGCTACACCTTC. Translating it yields CASSATGVEYGYTF.

The gene calls are TRBV6-1 and TRBJ1-1; possible D gene TRBD1, 6 bases. CDR3 length equals 15 residues. CDR1 MNHNS and CDR2 SASEGT come from the germline V gene. V was clipped by 5 bases and J by 6 bases, with 19 bases between them. In DNA form, the CDR3 reads TGTGCCAGCAGTCCCCGACAGGCTCCGGGGGCTGAAGCTTTCTTT. Amino acid sequence: CASSPRQAPGAEAFF.

The chain employs TRBV19 and TRBJ2-3, with D perhaps TRBD2 (6 bases). Germline V gives CDR1 LNHDA, CDR2 SQIVND (reference sequence). V lost 10 bases to trimming and J lost 3 bases, with 17 bases between them. The CDR3 has 14 residues. The CDR3 coding sequence is TGTGCCACTATCGATGTAGCGGAAACAGATACGCAGTATTTT. Amino acids: CATIDVAETDTQYF.